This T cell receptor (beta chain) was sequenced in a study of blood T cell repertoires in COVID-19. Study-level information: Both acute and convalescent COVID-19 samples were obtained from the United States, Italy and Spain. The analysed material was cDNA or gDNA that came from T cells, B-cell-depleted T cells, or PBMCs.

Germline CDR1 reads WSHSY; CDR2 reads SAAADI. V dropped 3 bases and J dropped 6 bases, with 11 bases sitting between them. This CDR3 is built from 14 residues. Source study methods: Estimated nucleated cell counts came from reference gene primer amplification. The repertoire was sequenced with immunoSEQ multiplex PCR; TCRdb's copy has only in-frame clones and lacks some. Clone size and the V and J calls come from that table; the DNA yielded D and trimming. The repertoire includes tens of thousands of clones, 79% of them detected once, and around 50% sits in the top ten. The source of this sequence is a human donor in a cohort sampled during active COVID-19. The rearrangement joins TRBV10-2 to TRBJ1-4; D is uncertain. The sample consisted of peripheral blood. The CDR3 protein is CASSDRWSDEKLFF. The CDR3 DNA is TGCGCCAGCAGTGACAGGTGGTCCGATGAAAAACTGTTTTTT.